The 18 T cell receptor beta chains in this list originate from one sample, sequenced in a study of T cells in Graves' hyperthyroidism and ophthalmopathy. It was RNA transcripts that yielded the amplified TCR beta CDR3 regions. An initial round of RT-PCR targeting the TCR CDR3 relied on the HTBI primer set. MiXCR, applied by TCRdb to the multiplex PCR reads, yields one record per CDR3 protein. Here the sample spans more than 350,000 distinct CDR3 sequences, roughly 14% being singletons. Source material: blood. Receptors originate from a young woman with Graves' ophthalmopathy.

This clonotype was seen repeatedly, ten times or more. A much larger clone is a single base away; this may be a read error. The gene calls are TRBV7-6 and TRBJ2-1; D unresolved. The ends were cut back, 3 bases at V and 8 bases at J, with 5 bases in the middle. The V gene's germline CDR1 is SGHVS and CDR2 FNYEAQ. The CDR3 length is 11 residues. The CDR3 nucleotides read TGTGCCAGCAGCTTTGGGGATGAGCAGTTCTTC. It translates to CASSFGDEQFF. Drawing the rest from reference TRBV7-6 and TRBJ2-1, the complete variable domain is GAGVSQSPRYKVTKRGQDVALRCDPISGHVSLYWYRQALGQGPEFLTYFNYEAQQDKSGLPNDRFSAERPEGSISTLTIQRTEQRDSAMYRCASSFGDEQFFGPGTRLTVL.

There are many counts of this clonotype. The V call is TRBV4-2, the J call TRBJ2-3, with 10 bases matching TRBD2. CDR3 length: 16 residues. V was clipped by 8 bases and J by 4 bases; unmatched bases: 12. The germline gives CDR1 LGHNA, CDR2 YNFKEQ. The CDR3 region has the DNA TGTGCCAGCGAGCCTAGCGGGGGTGGGGGCGCAGATACGCAGTATTTT. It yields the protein CASEPSGGGGADTQYF.

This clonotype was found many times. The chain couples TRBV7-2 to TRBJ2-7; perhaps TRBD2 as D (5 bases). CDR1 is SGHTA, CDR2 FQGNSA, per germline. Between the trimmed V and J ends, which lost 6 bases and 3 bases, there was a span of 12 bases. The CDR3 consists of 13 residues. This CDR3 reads CASSPGLHYEQYF. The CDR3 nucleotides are TGTGCCAGCAGTCCCGGACTGCACTACGAGCAGTACTTC.

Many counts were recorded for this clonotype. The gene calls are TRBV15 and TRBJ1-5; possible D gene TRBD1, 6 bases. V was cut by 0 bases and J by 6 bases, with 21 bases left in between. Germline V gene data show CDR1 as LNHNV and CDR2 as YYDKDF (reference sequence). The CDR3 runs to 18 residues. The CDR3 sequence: CATSREGTPHSDGQPQHF. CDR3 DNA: TGTGCCACCAGCAGAGAAGGGACACCACACAGTGATGGTCAGCCCCAGCATTTT.

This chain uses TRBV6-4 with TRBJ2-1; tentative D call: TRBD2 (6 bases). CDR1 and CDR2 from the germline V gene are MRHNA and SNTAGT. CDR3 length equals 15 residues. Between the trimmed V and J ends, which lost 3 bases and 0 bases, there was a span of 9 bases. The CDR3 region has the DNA TGTGCCAGCAGTGAAGCGGGCAGCTCCTACAATGAGCAGTTCTTC. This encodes CASSEAGSSYNEQFF.

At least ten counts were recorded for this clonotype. CDR3 sequence (DNA): TGTGCCAGCAGCCAAGCGTCTAGCGGCCATGAGCAGTTCTTC. As protein: CASSQASSGHEQFF. The rearrangement joins TRBV4-2 to TRBJ2-1; the match to TRBD2 covers 7 bases. V was clipped by 1 base and J by 8 bases; unmatched bases: 5. Germline-derived CDR1 and CDR2 are LGHNA and YNFKEQ. The CDR3 loop spans 14 amino acids.

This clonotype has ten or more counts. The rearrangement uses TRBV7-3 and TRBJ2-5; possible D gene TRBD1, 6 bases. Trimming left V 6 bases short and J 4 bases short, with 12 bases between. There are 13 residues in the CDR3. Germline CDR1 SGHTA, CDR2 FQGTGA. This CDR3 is CASSVGGRETQYF. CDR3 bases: TGTGCCAGCAGTGTTGGGGGCCGAGAGACCCAGTACTTC.

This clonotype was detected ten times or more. The CDR3, as DNA: TGTGCCAGCAGCCTTCTCTATTCAAGCTCCTACAATGAGCAGTTCTTC. It codes for CASSLLYSSSYNEQFF. This chain uses TRBV14 with TRBJ2-1; D is undetermined. The V and J ends lost 4 bases and 0 bases respectively, with 13 bases between them. The length of the CDR3 is 16 residues. Germline CDR1 is SGHDN and CDR2 is FVKESK.

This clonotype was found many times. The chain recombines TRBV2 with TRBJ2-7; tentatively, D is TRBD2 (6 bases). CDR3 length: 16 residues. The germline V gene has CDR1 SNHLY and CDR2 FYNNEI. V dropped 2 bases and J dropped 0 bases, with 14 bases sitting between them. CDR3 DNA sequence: TGTGCCAGCAGTGAAACCCTCCAGACTAGCTCCTACGAGCAGTACTTC. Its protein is CASSETLQTSSYEQYF. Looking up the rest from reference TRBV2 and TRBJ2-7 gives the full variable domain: EPEVTQTPSHQVTQMGQEVILRCVPISNHLYFYWYRQILGQKVEFLVSFYNNEISEKSEIFDDQFSVERPDGSNFTLKIRSTKLEDSAMYFCASSETLQTSSYEQYFGPGTRLTVT.

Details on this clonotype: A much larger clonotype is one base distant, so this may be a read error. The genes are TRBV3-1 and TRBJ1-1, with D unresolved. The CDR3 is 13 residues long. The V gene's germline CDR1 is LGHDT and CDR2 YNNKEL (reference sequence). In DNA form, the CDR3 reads TGTGCCAACAGCCAAGATCACTTAAGGACAGCTTTCTTT. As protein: CANSQDHLRTAFF.

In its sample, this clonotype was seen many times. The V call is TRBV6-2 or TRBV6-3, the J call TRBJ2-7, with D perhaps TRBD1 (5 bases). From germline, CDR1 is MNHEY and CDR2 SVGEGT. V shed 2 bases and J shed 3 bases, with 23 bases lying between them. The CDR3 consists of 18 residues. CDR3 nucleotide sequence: TGTGCCAGCAGTTACCCGAATACCAATGACAGAAGGATCTACGAGCAGTACTTC. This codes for CASSYPNTNDRRIYEQYF.

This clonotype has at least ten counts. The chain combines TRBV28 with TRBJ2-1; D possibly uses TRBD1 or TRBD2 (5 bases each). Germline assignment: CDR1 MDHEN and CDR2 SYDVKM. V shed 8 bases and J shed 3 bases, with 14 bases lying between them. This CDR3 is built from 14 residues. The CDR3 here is CASLRGGSYNEQFF. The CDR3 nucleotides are TGTGCCAGCCTGAGGGGCGGAAGCTACAATGAGCAGTTCTTC. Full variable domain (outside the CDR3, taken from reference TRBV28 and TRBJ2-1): DVKVTQSSRYLVKRTGEKVFLECVQDMDHENMFWYRQDPGLGLRLIYFSYDVKMKEKGDIPEGYSVSREKKERFSLILESASTNQTSMYLCASLRGGSYNEQFFGPGTRLTVL.

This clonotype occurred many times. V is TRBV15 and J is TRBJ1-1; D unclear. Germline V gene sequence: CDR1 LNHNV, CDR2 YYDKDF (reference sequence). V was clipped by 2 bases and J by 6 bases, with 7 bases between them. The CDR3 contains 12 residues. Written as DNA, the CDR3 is TGTGCCACCAGCAGAAAGACCGCTGAAGCTTTCTTT. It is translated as CATSRKTAEAFF.

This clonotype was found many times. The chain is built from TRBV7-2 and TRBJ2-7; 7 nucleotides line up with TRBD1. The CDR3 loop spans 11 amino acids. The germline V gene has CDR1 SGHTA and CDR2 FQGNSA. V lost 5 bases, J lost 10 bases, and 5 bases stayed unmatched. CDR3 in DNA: TGTGCCAGCAGCGGTGACAGGGAACAGTACTTC. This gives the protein CASSGDREQYF.

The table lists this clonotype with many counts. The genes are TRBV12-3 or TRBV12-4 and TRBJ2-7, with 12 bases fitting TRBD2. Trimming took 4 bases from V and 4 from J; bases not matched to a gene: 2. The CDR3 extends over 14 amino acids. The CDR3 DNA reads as TGTGCCAGCAGTTGGACTAGCGGGGCTTACGAGCAGTACTTC. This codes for CASSWTSGAYEQYF.

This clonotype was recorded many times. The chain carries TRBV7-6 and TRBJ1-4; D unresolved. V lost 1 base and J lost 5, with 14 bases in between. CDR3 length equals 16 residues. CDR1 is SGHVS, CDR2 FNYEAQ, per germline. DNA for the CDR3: TGTGCCAGCAGCTTAGGTCTGGGGAGGGTGAATGAAAAACTGTTTTTT. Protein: CASSLGLGRVNEKLFF.

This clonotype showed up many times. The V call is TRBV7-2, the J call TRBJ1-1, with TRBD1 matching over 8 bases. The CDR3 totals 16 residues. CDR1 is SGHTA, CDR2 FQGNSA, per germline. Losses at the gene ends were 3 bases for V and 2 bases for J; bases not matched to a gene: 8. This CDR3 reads CASSFRLQGVNTEAFF. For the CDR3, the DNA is TGTGCCAGCAGCTTCAGGCTACAGGGGGTTAACACTGAAGCTTTCTTT.

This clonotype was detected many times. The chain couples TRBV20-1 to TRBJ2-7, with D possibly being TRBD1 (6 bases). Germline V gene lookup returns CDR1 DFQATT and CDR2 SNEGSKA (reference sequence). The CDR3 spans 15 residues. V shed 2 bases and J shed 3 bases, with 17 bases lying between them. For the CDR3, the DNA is TGCAGTGCTAGATCTGACAGGTCTTGGGGCTACGAGCAGTACTTC. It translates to CSARSDRSWGYEQYF.